These 27 T cell receptor beta chains came from one sample sequenced in a study of cytomegalovirus exposure and HLA in healthy donors. 13 Jbeta primers and 60 Vbeta primers were used for the PCR. Profiled with immunoSEQ multiplex PCR; TCRdb holds only in-frame clones, not every one. The sample contains 95,000 to 100,000 clones, roughly 80% of which appear only once. The sample comprised PBMCs. These TCRs come from a man aged 35 to 55 in good health and CMV-seronegative.

Of note for this clone: One end of the junction does not line up with germline, which may come from a read error. This chain connects TRBV5-1 to TRBJ2-5; 11 bases agree with TRBD2. The end of the DNA is better explained by TRBJ2-7, so the J call may be wrong. In germline, CDR1 is SGHRS, CDR2 YFSETQ. The CDR3 extends over 17 amino acids. This CDR3 is CASSWDLAGGPSHEQYF. The CDR3, as DNA: TGCGCCAGCAGCTGGGATTTAGCGGGAGGGCCCTCCCACGAGCAGTACTTC.

Only a few counts were recorded for this clone. The chain couples TRBV6-6 to TRBJ2-2; the match to TRBD2 covers 8 bases. Per the germline V gene, CDR1 is MNHNY and CDR2 is SVGAGI (reference sequence). The CDR3 has 15 residues. Losses at the gene ends were 2 bases for V and 6 bases for J; bases not matched to a gene: 5. The CDR3 protein is CASSYEAGGPGELFF. The DNA for the CDR3 is TGTGCCAGCAGTTACGAGGCGGGGGGACCCGGGGAGCTGTTTTTT.

In this sample, this clone turned up a few times. The chain combines TRBV27 with TRBJ2-7; D is undetermined. This CDR3 region has 12 residues. The V end was cut by 3 bases, the J end by 0 bases, with 3 bases between. The V gene's germline CDR1 is MNHEY and CDR2 SMNVEV (reference sequence). The CDR3 nucleotides are TGTGCCAGCAGTTTCCTCTCCTACGAGCAGTACTTC. Residues: CASSFLSYEQYF.

The V call is TRBV6-1, the J call TRBJ1-6; maybe TRBD1 (5 bases). Germline V gene lookup returns CDR1 MNHNS and CDR2 SASEGT. Trimming pared 3 bases from V and 8 bases from J, leaving 17 bases between. The CDR3 loop spans 16 amino acids. CDR3 nucleotide sequence: TGTGCCAGCAGTGAGAGGACACCCTCGAAGGATTCACCCCTCCACTTT. Translating gives CASSERTPSKDSPLHF.

This clone was recorded once. The genes are TRBV5-1 and TRBJ2-1, with TRBD2 matching 9 bases. This CDR3 is 16 amino acids long. The V gene end was trimmed by 0 bases and the J gene end by 6 bases; junction bases not matched to a gene: 7. From germline, CDR1 is SGHRS and CDR2 YFSETQ. The CDR3 loop reads CASSLVAGGPFNEQFF. The CDR3 region has the DNA TGCGCCAGCAGCTTGGTTGCGGGGGGGCCGTTCAATGAGCAGTTCTTC.

The V call is TRBV27, the J call TRBJ2-7; 12 nucleotides match TRBD2. V was pared by 6 bases and J by 4 bases, with 4 bases of the junction left unmatched. This CDR3 has 14 amino acids. Germline CDR1 is MNHEY and CDR2 is SMNVEV (reference sequence). The CDR3 spells CASSWTSGKYEQYF. In DNA form, the CDR3 reads TGTGCCAGCAGCTGGACTAGCGGGAAATACGAGCAGTACTTC.

The chain uses TRBV18 and TRBJ2-1; D call uncertain. Germline V gene data show CDR1 as KGHSH and CDR2 as LQKENI. The CDR3 is 15 amino acids. Trimming removed 2 bases from V and 1 base from J, with 9 bases in between. The CDR3 DNA sequence: TGTGCCAGCTCACCAACGATGAGATCCTACAATGAGCAGTTCTTC. Residues: CASSPTMRSYNEQFF.

The chain uses TRBV5-4 and TRBJ1-1, with TRBD1 matching 10 bases. With 5 bases clipped from V and 10 bases from J, the junction kept 8 bases outside the gene matches. CDR1 is SGHNT and CDR2 is YYREEE in the germline V gene (reference sequence). The CDR3 contains 13 residues. CDR3 in amino acids: CASSQTGGAAAFF. DNA of the CDR3: TGTGCCAGCAGTCAGACAGGGGGCGCGGCAGCTTTCTTT.

This chain joins TRBV6-5 and TRBJ2-5; D remains ambiguous. The CDR3 spans 15 residues. V lost 6 bases and J lost 4, with 18 bases in between. The V gene's germline CDR1 is MNHEY and CDR2 SVGAGI. The CDR3, as DNA: TGTGCCAGCAGCCTTATAACGTCGGGTATAGAGACCCAGTACTTC. It codes for CASSLITSGIETQYF.

This clone was seen a few times. V and J are TRBV18 and TRBJ2-3; D is ambiguous. CDR3 length: 14 residues. V shed 2 bases and J shed 6 bases, with 12 bases lying between them. The germline V gene has CDR1 KGHSH and CDR2 LQKENI. The CDR3 here is CASSPGQVSDTQYF. CDR3 nucleotides: TGTGCCAGCTCACCAGGCCAGGTGTCGGATACGCAGTATTTT.

The V and J genes are TRBV9 and TRBJ2-1; weak D call: TRBD2 (5 bases). Germline lookup yields CDR1 SGDLS and CDR2 YYNGEE. V dropped 7 bases and J dropped 12 bases, with 17 bases sitting between them. The CDR3 loop spans 12 amino acids. The CDR3 nucleotides are TGTGCCAGCTCTCTCACGGGGTCCATGCAGTTCTTC. This codes for CASSLTGSMQFF.

This chain links TRBV11-2 with TRBJ2-2; perhaps TRBD1 as D (6 bases). The germline V gene encodes CDR1 SGHAT and CDR2 FQNNGV. The CDR3 is 16 residues long. The V end was cut by 7 bases, the J end by 4 bases, with 19 bases between. The CDR3 bases are TGTGCCAGCAAACCCCGAGTTTTAGGGGGCACCGGGGAGCTGTTTTTT. Translating gives CASKPRVLGGTGELFF.

This clone was observed a handful of times. This sequence joins TRBV7-2 and TRBJ2-5; TRBD2 matches 9 bases. This CDR3 spans 17 amino acids. V lost 3 bases to trimming and J lost 5 bases; unmatched junction nucleotides: 13. Germline V gives CDR1 SGHTA, CDR2 FQGNSA. The CDR3 DNA reads as TGTGCCAGCAGCTTGGAGGGGGCGGGGGGGCCGTGGGAGACCCAGTACTTC. It is translated as CASSLEGAGGPWETQYF.

V is TRBV19 and J is TRBJ2-2, with D tentatively TRBD1 (5 bases). Trimming shortened V by 10 bases and J by 5 bases, and 11 bases separated the two germline ends. The CDR3 extends over 12 amino acids. The germline CDR1 and CDR2 sequences are LNHDA and SQIVND (reference sequence). CDR3 protein: CATDDRTGELFF. The CDR3 nucleotides read TGTGCCACCGACGACAGAACCGGGGAGCTGTTTTTT. Complete variable domain (other parts from reference TRBV19 and TRBJ2-2): DGGITQSPKYLFRKEGQNVTLSCEQNLNHDAMYWYRQDPGQGLRLIYYSQIVNDFQKGDIAEGYSVSREKKESFPLTVTSAQKNPTAFYLCATDDRTGELFFGEGSRLTVL.

As concerns this clone: One end of the junction varies from germline; a read error may be responsible. The V and J genes are TRBV7-9 and TRBJ2-3, with TRBD2 as a possible D gene (6 bases). This CDR3 spans 15 amino acids. The germline V gene has CDR1 SEHNR and CDR2 FQNEAQ (reference sequence). This CDR3 is CSSSLVRRGTDTQYF. CDR3 in DNA: TGTTCCAGCAGCTTAGTTCGGAGGGGCACAGATACGCAGTATTTT.

The sample holds a few counts of this clone. The chain uses TRBV5-1 and TRBJ1-2; TRBD1 matches at 9 bases. The V gene's germline CDR1 is SGHRS and CDR2 YFSETQ. The CDR3 contains 16 residues. V shed 3 bases, J shed 5 bases, and the junction held 11 bases outside the gene matches. The CDR3 spells CASSYDRPGQGYGYTF. The CDR3 nucleotides are TGCGCCAGCAGCTACGATCGACCGGGACAGGGTTATGGCTACACCTTC.

The V call is TRBV5-1, the J call TRBJ1-6, with D possibly matching TRBD1 (6 bases). This CDR3 has 14 residues. Germline V CDR1 and CDR2: SGHRS, YFSETQ. V shed 5 bases and J shed 6 bases, with 12 bases lying between them. In DNA form, the CDR3 reads TGCGCCAGCAGGAGACAGGCGACTAATTCACCCCTCCACTTT. Amino acids: CASRRQATNSPLHF.

This chain uses TRBV2 with TRBJ2-7; D not resolved. V lost 6 bases to trimming and J lost 0 bases, with 12 bases between them. CDR1 and CDR2 from the germline V gene are SNHLY and FYNNEI. The CDR3 has 14 residues. CDR3 sequence (DNA): TGTGCCAGCAGGACAATCGAGAGCTCCTACGAGCAGTACTTC. It encodes CASRTIESSYEQYF.

Comment on this clone: One end of the junction does not line up with germline, which may come from a read error. V gene TRBV7-9 combines with J gene TRBJ2-1; the match to TRBD2 covers 10 bases. CDR1 SEHNR and CDR2 FQNEAQ come from the germline V gene (reference sequence). The CDR3 loop spans 19 amino acids. The CDR3 DNA reads TGTTCCAGCAGCTTATCCCTAGCGGGGGTTTTAAGCTCCTACAATGAGCAGTTCTTC. Translated, it gives CSSSLSLAGVLSSYNEQFF.

As regards this clone: The junction differs from germline at one of its ends, possibly a read error. This CDR3 is also generated by other DNA sequences in the sample. The genes are TRBV5-4 and TRBJ2-5; TRBD1 is a possible D gene (6 bases). Germline V lookup: CDR1 SGHNT, CDR2 YYREEE (reference sequence). The CDR3 is 16 residues long. CDR3 region: CASSFEDRVTEETQYF. CDR3 bases: TGTGCCAGCAGCTTCGAGGACAGAGTGACTGAAGAAACCCAGTACTTC.

The V and J genes are TRBV27 and TRBJ2-1; D gene uncertain. Trimming removed 8 bases at V and 9 bases at J, with 11 bases between. The CDR3 consists of 11 residues. The germline CDR1 and CDR2 sequences are MNHEY and SMNVEV (reference sequence). The chain's CDR3 is CASQERGEQFF. CDR3 coding DNA: TGTGCCAGCCAAGAGCGCGGTGAGCAGTTCTTC.

This clone has more than one count but fewer than ten. The V gene is TRBV4-1, the J gene TRBJ1-4; a weak D match, TRBD1 (5 bases). Germline V lookup: CDR1 MGHRA, CDR2 YSYEKL. V shed 4 bases and J shed 8 bases, with 17 bases lying between them. CDR3 length: 15 amino acids. This CDR3 reads CASSLQAGDWEKLFF. CDR3 coding DNA: TGCGCCAGCAGCCTCCAAGCGGGGGATTGGGAAAAACTGTTTTTT.

V gene TRBV19 combines with J gene TRBJ1-5, with 8 bases that match TRBD1. The CDR3 covers 16 residues. Trimming at V came to 7 bases and at J to 2 bases, leaving 10 bases not matched to a gene. Germline-derived CDR1 and CDR2 are LNHDA and SQIVND (reference sequence). CDR3 amino acids: CASNPGQGRGNQPQHF. CDR3 in DNA: TGTGCCAGTAACCCCGGACAGGGAAGGGGCAATCAGCCCCAGCATTTT.

The chain is built from TRBV9 and TRBJ2-2; 8 bases align to TRBD2. V shed 4 bases, J shed 4 bases, and the junction held 12 bases outside the gene matches. The CDR3 loop spans 17 amino acids. Germline V gene data show CDR1 as SGDLS and CDR2 as YYNGEE. CDR3 in amino acids: CASSPRRVAGPTGELFF. CDR3 nucleotide sequence: TGTGCCAGCAGCCCTCGGAGGGTAGCGGGGCCCACCGGGGAGCTGTTTTTT.

The J gene is TRBJ2-5, the V gene TRBV11-2, with a possible D match to TRBD1 (6 bases). The end of the DNA fits TRBJ2-7 better, so the J call may be wrong. The V gene's germline CDR1 is SGHAT and CDR2 FQNNGV. The CDR3 consists of 12 residues. Here the CDR3 DNA reads TGTGCTGTGGGGGACAACTCCTACGAGCAGTACTTC. It is translated as CAVGDNSYEQYF.

V gene TRBV5-4 combines with J gene TRBJ2-5, with 9 positions matching TRBD1. Germline lookup yields CDR1 SGHNT and CDR2 YYREEE (reference sequence). This CDR3 region has 16 residues. After removal of 0 bases from V and 4 bases from J, the junction contained 7 bases not matched to a gene. In DNA, the CDR3 is TGTGCCAGCAGCTTGGGAGGACAGGGGCCGGGAGAGACCCAGTACTTC. Its translation is CASSLGGQGPGETQYF.

The rearrangement uses TRBV6-5 and TRBJ2-5, with D hard to call. Trimming took 0 bases from V and 2 from J, leaving 13 bases between them. Germline V gene lookup returns CDR1 MNHEY and CDR2 SVGAGI. The CDR3 is made up of 16 amino acids. The CDR3 loop reads CASSYSSPILQETQYF. CDR3 DNA sequence: TGTGCCAGCAGTTACTCTTCCCCAATCCTACAAGAGACCCAGTACTTC.